This TCR beta chain was captured in a study of regulatory T cells. Study outcomes and limitations: Regulatory T cells showed the strongest V-J pair restriction and V/J gene skewing among patient repertoires.

All CD3G-deficient patients showed autoimmunity, more severe in two. At testing, patients were 2 to 39 years old, with reduced naive and increased memory T-cell proportions. Amplification used 52 TRBV primers and 13 TRBJ primers. TCRdb keeps only in-frame clones here, not all; method: immunoSEQ multiplex PCR. The sample includes 21,000 or so clones, 80% to 95% of them seen just once. To note about this clone: Its antigen is still unknown.

The TCR sequence derives from a child aged 2-15 years with CD3G deficiency. Sequenced: CD8+ T cells sorted from blood.

The CDR3 region is CASTPGQGARSNEQFF. The CDR3 DNA reads as TGTGCCAGCACCCCCGGACAGGGGGCGAGGTCCAATGAGCAGTTCTTC. The genes are TRBV28 and TRBJ2-1; 11 bases fit TRBD1. The CDR3 consists of 16 residues. Per germline, CDR1 MDHEN and CDR2 SYDVKM. V shed 7 bases and J 6 bases; nucleotides not matched to a gene: 11. The variable domain in full, with the rest retrieved from reference TRBV28 and TRBJ2-1, is DVKVTQSSRYLVKRTGEKVFLECVQDMDHENMFWYRQDPGLGLRLIYFSYDVKMKEKGDIPEGYSVSREKKERFSLILESASTNQTSMYLCASTPGQGARSNEQFFGPGTRLTVL.